What follows is one T cell receptor (beta chain) and its context. Its antigen remains unknown. Researchers attached unique molecular identifiers to individual cDNA molecules. TCRdb re-called the 5' RACE reads with MiXCR, one entry per CDR3 protein. Among some 91,000 distinct CDR3 sequences listed, roughly 9.6% were seen once. These data belong to a study of early T cells in non-severe SARS-CoV-2 infection. Study-wide context: Chains from this unsorted whole-blood bulk RNA could not be paired. Study-level results: Comparison of clonotypes with VDJdb favored anti-spike CD8 responses while missing private and CD4 specificities.

The CDR3 is 15 amino acids. Germline V gene data show CDR1 as MNHEY and CDR2 as SVGEGT. Trimming took 2 bases from V and 0 from J, leaving 7 bases between them. The source material was whole blood, sampled at baseline. The TCR originated in an adult who was a healthcare worker with PCR-confirmed SARS-CoV-2 infection or an uninfected control (not recorded which). The genes are TRBV6-2 or TRBV6-3 and TRBJ2-2; D is uncertain. The CDR3 is CASSYPLANTGELFF. In DNA, the CDR3 is TGTGCCAGCAGTTACCCCCTAGCGAACACCGGGGAGCTGTTTTTT.